This T cell receptor (beta chain) was profiled in a study of post-analysis software for immune sequencing data. Study summary: In terms of disease course, relapsing-remitting, secondary progressive and progressive-relapsing multiple sclerosis were included. Study-wide points: Compared with controls, patients had more of roughly five TRBV segments, including TRBV5-6, TRBV5-1 and TRBV20-1. Normalized Chao1 diversity in multiple sclerosis patients fell significantly below that of controls.

Notes on this clonotype: Its antigen is undetermined.

The CDR3 totals 17 residues. Trimming left V 0 bases short and J 5 bases short, with 19 bases between. Per the germline V gene, CDR1 is SGHTA and CDR2 is FQGNSA. Researchers reported that TCR beta cDNA libraries carried unique molecular identifiers. T cells numbering about 0.85 to 10 million yielded some 520,000 cDNA molecules. TCRdb processed the PCR reads anew with MiXCR; each CDR3 protein has one entry. The sample holds roughly 800,000 distinct CDR3 sequences, around 27% seen once. Sequenced input: blood. This chain joins TRBV7-2 and TRBJ2-5, with a possible D match to TRBD2 (6 bases). This clonotype originated in a girl aged 5 to 17 with multiple sclerosis. In nucleotides, the CDR3 is TGTGCCAGCAGCTTAGCTCTTGGAACTAGCCGCGCGGAGACCCAGTACTTC. Translating gives CASSLALGTSRAETQYF.